This entry lists 32 T cell receptor beta chains sequenced from one sample in a study of blood T cell repertoires in COVID-19. The method was immunoSEQ multiplex PCR; TCRdb's version includes in-frame clones alone and lacks a portion of them. The table records about 280,000 clones, roughly 80% of them present only once. The sequencing sample was made of PBMCs or T cells enriched from blood (not recorded which). The receptors originated from a man between 40 and 49 years old who had been exposed to COVID-19.

The chain uses TRBV11-2 and TRBJ2-1, with a possible D match to TRBD2 (6 bases). Per germline, CDR1 SGHAT and CDR2 FQNNGV. The CDR3 runs 14 residues. The V end lost 3 bases, the J end lost 4 bases, and 10 bases lay between the germline ends. The CDR3 region has the DNA TGTGCCAGCAGCTTCGAGGCGGGATACAATGAGCAGTTCTTC. Translation gives CASSFEAGYNEQFF.

Only a few counts were recorded for this clone. The chain carries TRBV24-1 and TRBJ1-3; D perhaps matches TRBD1 (5 bases). Per germline, CDR1 KGHDR and CDR2 SFDVKD. The CDR3 has 17 residues. Trimming pared 5 bases from V and 1 base from J, leaving 17 bases between. The CDR3 is CATSALRAGGSGNTIYF. The CDR3 nucleotides are TGTGCCACCAGTGCCCTCCGGGCGGGGGGTTCTGGAAACACCATATATTTT.

V is TRBV6-4 and J is TRBJ2-3; 11 bases map to TRBD2. CDR3 length: 15 amino acids. Trimming took 5 bases from V and 1 from J; bases not matched to a gene: 2. The V gene's germline CDR1 is MRHNA and CDR2 SNTAGT. For the CDR3, the DNA is TGTGCCAGCAGTATGACTAGCGGGGGCACAGATACGCAGTATTTT. Translation: CASSMTSGGTDTQYF.

This chain connects TRBV18 to TRBJ1-1; D may be TRBD1 (6 bases). CDR3 length: 15 amino acids. Trimming pared 3 bases from V and 1 base from J, leaving 12 bases between. Germline V CDR1 and CDR2: KGHSH, LQKENI. The DNA of the CDR3 is TGTGCCAGCTCACCGCTGGACAGTGCGAACACTGAAGCTTTCTTT. This sequence encodes CASSPLDSANTEAFF. The entire variable domain, with the rest obtained from reference TRBV18 and TRBJ1-1, is as follows: NAGVMQNPRHLVRRRGQEARLRCSPMKGHSHVYWYRQLPEEGLKFMVYLQKENIIDESGMPKERFSAEFPKEGPSILRIQQVVRGDSAAYFCASSPLDSANTEAFFGQGTRLTVV.

V and J are TRBV7-3 and TRBJ2-2; 8 bases map to TRBD2. V trimming: 3 bases; J trimming: 5 bases; junction bases outside the gene matches: 5. The length of the CDR3 is 15 residues. CDR1 is SGHTA, CDR2 FQGTGA, per germline. CDR3 region: CASSFGTRGTGELFF. DNA for the CDR3: TGTGCCAGCAGCTTCGGGACTAGAGGGACCGGGGAGCTGTTTTTT.

This chain joins TRBV28 and TRBJ2-7; TRBD2 agrees at 8 bases. Per the germline V gene, CDR1 is MDHEN and CDR2 is SYDVKM. This CDR3 is 15 amino acids long. V lost 6 bases and J lost 2; bases outside the gene matches: 9. CDR3 sequence: CASRNAGTSAYEQYF. CDR3 in DNA: TGTGCCAGCAGGAATGCCGGGACTAGTGCCTACGAGCAGTACTTC. The entire variable domain, with the rest obtained from reference TRBV28 and TRBJ2-7, is as follows: DVKVTQSSRYLVKRTGEKVFLECVQDMDHENMFWYRQDPGLGLRLIYFSYDVKMKEKGDIPEGYSVSREKKERFSLILESASTNQTSMYLCASRNAGTSAYEQYFGPGTRLTVT.

The rearrangement uses TRBV11-2 and TRBJ1-2; D is possibly TRBD1 (6 bases). Germline V gene data show CDR1 as SGHAT and CDR2 as FQNNGV. V was clipped by 2 bases and J by 0 bases, with 10 bases between them. The CDR3 is 15 amino acids. CDR3 DNA sequence: TGTGCCAGCAGCTTACGGGGGGCCCCTAACTATGGCTACACCTTC. Translated: CASSLRGAPNYGYTF.

This clone has just one count. The CDR3 reads CSGGGDSYNEQFF. The CDR3 bases are TGCAGCGGCGGGGGTGACTCCTACAATGAGCAGTTCTTC. The rearrangement links TRBV29-1 to TRBJ2-1, with 7 bases lining up with TRBD2. Trimming at V came to 7 bases and at J to 0 bases, leaving 3 bases not matched to a gene. Germline V gene sequence: CDR1 SQVTM, CDR2 ANQGSEA. The CDR3 sequence is 13 residues long.

The count of this clone is one. This chain uses TRBV6-7 with TRBJ2-7; D is perhaps TRBD2 (5 bases). TRBV6-7 is given ORF status, its function remaining uncertain. V was clipped by 0 bases and J by 3 bases, with 9 bases between them. The CDR3 sequence is 14 residues long. CDR3 region: CASSYSGIHYEQYF. The CDR3 region has the DNA TGTGCCAGCAGTTACTCCGGGATACACTACGAGCAGTACTTC.

The chain has TRBV7-8 and TRBJ1-1, with 9 bases lining up with TRBD1. V lost 5 bases to trimming and J lost 9 bases; unmatched junction nucleotides: 10. The germline V gene has CDR1 SGHVS and CDR2 FQNEAQ. This CDR3 has 14 amino acids. The CDR3 nucleotides read TGTGCCAGCAGCCCACAGGGACAGGGTCACCAAGCTTTCTTT. Its translation is CASSPQGQGHQAFF.

The count of this clone is one. V and J are TRBV7-6 and TRBJ2-6, with 7 nucleotides matching TRBD1. Germline assignment: CDR1 SGHVS and CDR2 FNYEAQ. The CDR3 spans 17 residues. V was pared by 4 bases and J by 3 bases, with 9 bases of the junction left unmatched. For the CDR3, the DNA is TGTGCCAGCAGCTCAAGACAGGGCCTCGATGGGGCCAACGTCCTGACTTTC. Its protein product is CASSSRQGLDGANVLTF.

This chain joins TRBV9 and TRBJ1-1; maybe TRBD1 (5 bases). Germline assignment: CDR1 SGDLS and CDR2 YYNGEE. Trimming removed 3 bases from V and 10 bases from J, with 16 bases in between. The length of the CDR3 is 13 residues. The CDR3 nucleotides read TGTGCCAGCAGCGCTGGGGCGCAGAGTCGAGCTTTCTTT. Amino acids: CASSAGAQSRAFF.

This clone showed up just a few times. This chain links TRBV5-6 with TRBJ1-6; TRBD1 matches 8 bases. The CDR3 loop spans 14 amino acids. Losses at the gene ends were 4 bases for V and 12 bases for J; bases not matched to a gene: 9. The germline gives CDR1 SGHDT, CDR2 YYEEEE. CDR3 nucleotide sequence: TGTGCCAGCAGCCCGGACAGGGTGGGAATACCCCTCCACTTT. Encoded protein: CASSPDRVGIPLHF. Full variable domain (remainder filled in from reference TRBV5-6 and TRBJ1-6): DAGVTQSPTHLIKTRGQQVTLRCSPKSGHDTVSWYQQALGQGPQFIFQYYEEEERQRGNFPDRFSGHQFPNYSSELNVNALLLGDSALYLCASSPDRVGIPLHFGNGTRLTVT.

The V gene is TRBV6-5, the J gene TRBJ2-7; 9 nucleotides align to TRBD1. The CDR3 sequence is 14 residues long. Unmatched junction bases numbered 6, after V lost 6 bases and J lost 3 bases. Germline CDR1 reads MNHEY; CDR2 reads SVGAGI. The CDR3 loop is CASRVGQGNYEQYF. CDR3 DNA sequence: TGTGCCAGCAGGGTGGGACAGGGAAACTACGAGCAGTACTTC.

V usage is TRBV19 and J usage is TRBJ2-1; 8 nucleotides align to TRBD1. Germline-derived CDR1 and CDR2 are LNHDA and SQIVND (reference sequence). J gave up 5 bases and V 7 bases, and 10 bases lay outside the gene matches. The CDR3 has 15 amino acids. CDR3 amino acids: CASKFGQGANNEQFF. Written as DNA, the CDR3 is TGTGCCAGTAAATTCGGGCAGGGGGCGAACAATGAGCAGTTCTTC. Full variable domain (rest looked up from reference TRBV19 and TRBJ2-1): DGGITQSPKYLFRKEGQNVTLSCEQNLNHDAMYWYRQDPGQGLRLIYYSQIVNDFQKGDIAEGYSVSREKKESFPLTVTSAQKNPTAFYLCASKFGQGANNEQFFGPGTRLTVL.

The J gene is TRBJ2-7, the V gene TRBV30, with D perhaps matching TRBD2 (5 bases). CDR1 is GTSNPN, CDR2 SVGIG, per germline (reference sequence). The V and J ends lost 0 bases and 3 bases respectively, with 9 bases between them. The CDR3 covers 13 residues. In DNA form, the CDR3 reads TGTGCCTGGAGTGTCGATGGGAGCTACGAGCAGTACTTC. This sequence encodes CAWSVDGSYEQYF.

The chain uses TRBV4-2 and TRBJ1-2, with 8 bases identical to TRBD1. CDR3 length equals 16 residues. The germline V gene encodes CDR1 LGHNA and CDR2 YNFKEQ. V was pared by 1 base and J by 5 bases, with 9 bases of the junction left unmatched. DNA of the CDR3: TGTGCCAGCAGCCAAGGCTCCAGGGGGCAATGGTATGGCTACACCTTC. Protein sequence: CASSQGSRGQWYGYTF.

This clone turned up a few times. The rearrangement links TRBV4-1 to TRBJ2-2, with 7 bases fitting TRBD2. This CDR3 has 15 amino acids. V shed 0 bases, J shed 4 bases, and the junction held 2 bases outside the gene matches. Germline CDR1 and CDR2: MGHRA and YSYEKL. CDR3: CASSQELATTGELFF. The CDR3 region has the DNA TGCGCCAGCAGCCAAGAACTAGCGACCACCGGGGAGCTGTTTTTT.

The chain employs TRBV12-3 or TRBV12-4 and TRBJ1-6, with D hard to call. The CDR3 covers 11 residues. V was trimmed by 4 bases and J by 14 bases, leaving 9 bases between them. CDR3 sequence: CASSSEYTLHF. CDR3 nucleotide sequence: TGTGCCAGCAGTTCGGAGTATACCCTCCACTTT.

A single count supports this clone. V is TRBV7-2 and J is TRBJ2-5, with D perhaps matching TRBD2 (6 bases). The CDR3 covers 13 residues. Trimming stripped 5 bases from V and 5 bases from J, with 12 bases between. Germline V gene sequence: CDR1 SGHTA, CDR2 FQGNSA. The CDR3 is CASSVPGRETQYF. The CDR3 nucleotides are TGTGCCAGCAGCGTCCCGGGGAGGGAGACCCAGTACTTC.

The chain uses TRBV19 and TRBJ2-3; D call uncertain. Germline V CDR1 and CDR2: LNHDA, SQIVND (reference sequence). The CDR3 is made up of 12 amino acids. Trimming took 6 bases from V and 2 from J, leaving 6 bases between them. DNA of the CDR3: TGTGCCAGTAGCATCAACACAGATACGCAGTATTTT. Amino acids: CASSINTDTQYF.

The genes are TRBV5-1 and TRBJ2-1, with 7 bases that match TRBD1. Trimming at V came to 5 bases and at J to 1 base, leaving 6 bases not matched to a gene. There are 15 residues in the CDR3. CDR1 is SGHRS, CDR2 YFSETQ, per germline. The CDR3 sequence: CASRAGTDSYNEQFF. The CDR3 DNA reads as TGCGCCAGCAGAGCCGGGACAGATTCCTACAATGAGCAGTTCTTC.

This chain's CDR3 is CAWSVPGGAYF. The CDR3 DNA sequence: TGTGCCTGGAGTGTACCCGGGGGGGCTTACTTC. J is TRBJ2-7 and V is TRBV30; TRBD2 agrees at 8 bases. CDR3 length: 11 amino acids. V dropped 0 bases and J dropped 13; count of bases not matched to a gene: 5. Germline loops: CDR1 GTSNPN, CDR2 SVGIG (reference sequence).

The chain uses TRBV6-1 and TRBJ1-5; possible D gene TRBD1, 5 bases. The CDR3 has 15 residues. V lost 2 bases and J lost 5, with 13 bases in between. From germline, CDR1 is MNHNS and CDR2 SASEGT. This CDR3 reads CASSERLGGDQPQHF. CDR3 DNA: TGTGCCAGCAGTGAACGGTTGGGGGGAGATCAGCCCCAGCATTTT.

The chain recombines TRBV5-4 with TRBJ1-6; D uncertain. The CDR3 consists of 11 residues. Deletions cut 5 bases from V and 7 bases from J, with 4 bases between. Germline V lookup: CDR1 SGHNT, CDR2 YYREEE (reference sequence). CDR3: CASSPNSPLHF. The CDR3 nucleotides read TGTGCCAGCAGTCCAAATTCACCCCTCCACTTT.

This chain connects TRBV3-1 (or the pseudogene TRBV3-2) to TRBJ1-6; 8 bases align to TRBD1. With V trimmed by 4 bases and J by 9 bases, 5 bases remained unmatched. The CDR3 consists of 14 residues. Per the germline V gene, CDR1 is LGHDT and CDR2 is YNNKEL (reference sequence). Here the CDR3 reads CASSLGQGGSPLHF. In DNA form, the CDR3 reads TGTGCCAGCAGCCTCGGACAGGGTGGTTCACCCCTCCACTTT.

This chain connects TRBV7-3 to TRBJ2-6; 9 bases line up with TRBD2. The V gene end was trimmed by 5 bases and the J gene end by 4 bases; junction bases not matched to a gene: 12. The CDR3 loop spans 18 amino acids. The germline V gene encodes CDR1 SGHTA and CDR2 FQGTGA. The CDR3 here is CASSLTGASGAGANVLTF. DNA for the CDR3: TGTGCCAGCAGCCTTACCGGGGCTAGCGGGGCGGGGGCCAACGTCCTGACTTTC.

J is TRBJ2-3 and V is TRBV9; D may be TRBD1 (5 bases). The CDR3 is made up of 14 amino acids. V was pared by 4 bases and J by 2 bases, with 11 bases between. Germline values: CDR1 SGDLS, CDR2 YYNGEE. CDR3 sequence (DNA): TGTGCCAGCAGCATGCGACAGTCCACAGATACGCAGTATTTT. Residues: CASSMRQSTDTQYF.

The chain has TRBV29-1 and TRBJ2-2; D is perhaps TRBD1 (6 bases). The V end was cut by 3 bases, the J end by 4 bases, with 18 bases between. This CDR3 contains 16 residues. Germline V gene data show CDR1 as SQVTM and CDR2 as ANQGSEA. The CDR3: CSVDMAGVKGTGELFF. Written as DNA, the CDR3 is TGCAGCGTTGATATGGCAGGGGTTAAGGGCACCGGGGAGCTGTTTTTT.

This chain links TRBV21-1 with TRBJ2-7; the table calls TRBD1, which could not be checked here. TRBV21-1 counts as a pseudogene. This CDR3 has 12 residues. The CDR3 spells CASRQNRYEQYF. The CDR3 nucleotides read TGTGCCAGCAGGCAGAACCGCTACGAGCAGTACTTC.

The gene calls are TRBV3-1 (or the pseudogene TRBV3-2) and TRBJ1-5; 9 bases are shared with TRBD1. V trimming: 4 bases; J trimming: 4 bases; junction bases outside the gene matches: 5. The CDR3 totals 15 residues. Per the germline V gene, CDR1 is LGHDT and CDR2 is YNNKEL (reference sequence). Here the CDR3 DNA reads TGTGCCAGCAGCCTTCGGACAGGGGTGAATCAGCCCCAGCATTTT. Amino acid sequence: CASSLRTGVNQPQHF.

V and J are TRBV23-1 and TRBJ1-3, with a possible D match to TRBD1 (6 bases). TRBV23-1 is noted as an ORF with a role that remains uncertain. The CDR3 consists of 16 residues. V was cut by 4 bases and J by 0 bases, with 13 bases left in between. The CDR3 protein is CASSRPAGDSGNTIYF. The CDR3 DNA sequence: TGCGCCAGCAGTCGCCCAGCAGGGGACTCTGGAAACACCATATATTTT.